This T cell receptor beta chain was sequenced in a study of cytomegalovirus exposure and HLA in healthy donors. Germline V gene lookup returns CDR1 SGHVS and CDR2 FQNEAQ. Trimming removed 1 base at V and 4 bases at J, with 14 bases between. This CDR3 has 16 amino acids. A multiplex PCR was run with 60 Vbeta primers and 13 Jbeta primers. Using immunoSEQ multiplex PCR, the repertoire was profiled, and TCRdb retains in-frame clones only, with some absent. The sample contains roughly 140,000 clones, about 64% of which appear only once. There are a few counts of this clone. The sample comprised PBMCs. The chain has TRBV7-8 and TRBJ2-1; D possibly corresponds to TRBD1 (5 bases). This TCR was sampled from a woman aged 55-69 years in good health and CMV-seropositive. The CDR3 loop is CASSLVTGWVYNEQFF. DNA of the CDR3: TGTGCCAGCAGCTTAGTTACAGGTTGGGTATACAATGAGCAGTTCTTC.